This is a list of T cell receptor beta chains from one sample in a study of CD8 T cells in Susac syndrome. In TCRdb, the immunoSEQ multiplex PCR reads were re-called with MiXCR into one record per CDR3 protein. The data show 150,000 to 200,000 distinct CDR3 sequences, approximately 93% seen once. Sequences were obtained from CD4+ T cells from PBMCs. The receptors stem from a human donor in good health. CDR3s include the opening cysteine and the closing phenylalanine or tryptophan. The D gene is left open where the match is weak. Only some rows state a clone size, as once, few, many or a class for expanded clones.

v_call	d_call	clone_size	j_call	cdr3_aa	cdr3_nt
TRBV27	-	-	TRBJ1-2	CASSPYRGPANYGYTF	TGTGCCAGCAGTCCGTACCGCGGCCCAGCTAACTATGGCTACACCTTC
TRBV12-3/TRBV12-4	-	-	TRBJ1-1	CASSFKGSTEAFF	TGTGCCAGCAGTTTCAAAGGGAGCACTGAAGCTTTCTTT
TRBV3-1	-	-	TRBJ1-6	CASSQELGINSPLHF	TGTGCCAGCAGCCAAGAACTGGGGATTAATTCACCCCTCCACTTT
TRBV9	TRBD2	-	TRBJ2-1	CASSPRLAGRDEQFF	TGTGCCAGCAGCCCCCGACTAGCGGGGAGGGATGAGCAGTTCTTC
TRBV10-3	-	-	TRBJ1-1	CAISEGGRENTEAFF	TGTGCCATCAGTGAAGGAGGCAGAGAAAACACTGAAGCTTTCTTT
TRBV28	-	-	TRBJ1-4	CASSLKLIGGGKLFF	TGTGCCAGCAGTTTAAAGTTGATCGGTGGTGGAAAACTGTTTTTT
TRBV29-1	-	-	TRBJ1-2	CSVEGAGGYTF	TGCAGCGTTGAAGGGGCGGGCGGCTACACCTTC
TRBV30	-	-	TRBJ1-1	CAWNRQNTEAFF	TGTGCCTGGAACCGACAGAACACTGAAGCTTTCTTT
TRBV4-1	TRBD2	-	TRBJ2-3	CASSSTGTSGGTDTQYF	TGCGCCAGCAGCTCGACCGGGACTAGCGGGGGCACAGATACGCAGTATTTT
TRBV20-1	TRBD2	-	TRBJ2-4	CSAPTLAGGPGNIQYF	TGCAGTGCTCCGACCCTAGCGGGGGGGCCAGGGAACATTCAGTACTTC
TRBV28	-	-	TRBJ1-2	CASSSRTGRYTF	TGTGCCAGCAGTTCCCGTACAGGGAGATACACCTTC
TRBV3-1	TRBD1	-	TRBJ2-3	CASSQGFKRQGTDTQYF	TGTGCCAGCAGCCAAGGGTTCAAGAGACAGGGGACAGATACGCAGTATTTT
TRBV5-6	-	-	TRBJ2-1	CASTPGVGLFEQFF	TGTGCCAGTACCCCCGGGGTCGGTCTTTTCGAGCAGTTCTTC
TRBV28	-	once	TRBJ1-5	CASRLGGGNQPQHF	TGTGCCAGCAGACTAGGGGGTGGCAATCAGCCCCAGCATTTT
TRBV7-2	-	-	TRBJ1-5	CASSSSNQRNQPQHF	TGTGCCAGCAGCTCCTCCAACCAGCGAAATCAGCCCCAGCATTTT
TRBV15	TRBD2	-	TRBJ2-2	CATSRDKVWLAGGTGELFF	TGTGCCACCAGCAGAGATAAGGTCTGGCTAGCGGGGGGCACCGGGGAGCTGTTTTTT
TRBV7-6	TRBD1	-	TRBJ2-6	CASSLGQGLSGANVLTF	TGTGCCAGCAGCTTAGGACAGGGCCTGTCTGGGGCCAACGTCCTGACTTTC
TRBV12-3/TRBV12-4	-	-	TRBJ2-5	CASSLTAGTPQETQYF	TGTGCCAGCAGTTTAACAGCCGGGACCCCACAAGAGACCCAGTACTTC
TRBV5-1	-	-	TRBJ1-6	CASSSSTMDRAPLHF	TGCGCCAGCAGCTCGAGTACGATGGACAGAGCACCCCTCCACTTT
TRBV7-2	-	-	TRBJ1-2	CASSLAMNYGYTF	TGTGCCAGCAGCTTAGCCATGAACTATGGCTACACCTTC
TRBV12-3/TRBV12-4	TRBD1	-	TRBJ1-6	CASSFLKGQGSYNSPLHF	TGTGCCAGCAGTTTTCTTAAGGGACAGGGCTCCTATAATTCACCCCTCCACTTT